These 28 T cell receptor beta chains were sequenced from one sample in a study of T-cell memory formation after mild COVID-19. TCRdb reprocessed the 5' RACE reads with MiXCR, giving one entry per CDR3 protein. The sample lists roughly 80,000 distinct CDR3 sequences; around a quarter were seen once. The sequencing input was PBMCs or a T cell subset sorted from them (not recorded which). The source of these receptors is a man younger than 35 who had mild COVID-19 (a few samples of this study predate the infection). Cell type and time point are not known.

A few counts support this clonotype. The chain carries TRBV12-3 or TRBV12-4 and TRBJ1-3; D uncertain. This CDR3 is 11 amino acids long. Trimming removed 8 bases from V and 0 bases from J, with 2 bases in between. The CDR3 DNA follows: TGTGCCAGCCTCTCTGGAAACACCATATATTTT. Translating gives CASLSGNTIYF.

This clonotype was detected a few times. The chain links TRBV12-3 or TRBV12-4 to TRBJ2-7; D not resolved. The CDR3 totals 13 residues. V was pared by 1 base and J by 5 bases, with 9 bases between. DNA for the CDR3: TGTGCCAGCAGTTTAGTCCCTAATGACGAGCAGTACTTC. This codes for CASSLVPNDEQYF.

CDR3 in amino acids: CASSLWTGPNSPLHF. The CDR3 bases are TGTGCCAGCAGCCTCTGGACAGGGCCGAATTCACCCCTCCACTTT. J is TRBJ1-6 and V is TRBV7-2; TRBD1 matches 8 bases. With V trimmed by 5 bases and J by 7 bases, 7 bases remained unmatched. Germline-derived CDR1 and CDR2 are SGHTA and FQGNSA. The CDR3 is 15 amino acids.

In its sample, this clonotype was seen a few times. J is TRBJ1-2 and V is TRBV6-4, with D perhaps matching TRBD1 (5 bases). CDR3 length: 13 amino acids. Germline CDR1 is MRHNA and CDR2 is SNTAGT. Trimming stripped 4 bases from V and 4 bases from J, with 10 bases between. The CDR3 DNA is TGTGCCAGCAGTGGAGGGGATAGCTATGGCTACACCTTC. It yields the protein CASSGGDSYGYTF.

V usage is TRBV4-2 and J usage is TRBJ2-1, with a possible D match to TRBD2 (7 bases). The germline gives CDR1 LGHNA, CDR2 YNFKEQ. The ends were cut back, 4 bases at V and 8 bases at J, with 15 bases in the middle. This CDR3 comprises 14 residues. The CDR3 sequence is CASSRGGRGHEQFF. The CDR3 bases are TGTGCCAGCAGCCGCGGGGGCCGAGGGCATGAGCAGTTCTTC.

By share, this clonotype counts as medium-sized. The CDR3 protein is CATSDSGTPGEQYF. In nucleotides, the CDR3 is TGTGCCACCAGTGACTCCGGGACTCCGGGGGAGCAGTACTTC. The V and J genes are TRBV24-1 and TRBJ2-7; D might be TRBD2 (6 bases). CDR3 length equals 14 residues. V lost 4 bases and J lost 7, with 16 bases in between. Germline values: CDR1 KGHDR, CDR2 SFDVKD.

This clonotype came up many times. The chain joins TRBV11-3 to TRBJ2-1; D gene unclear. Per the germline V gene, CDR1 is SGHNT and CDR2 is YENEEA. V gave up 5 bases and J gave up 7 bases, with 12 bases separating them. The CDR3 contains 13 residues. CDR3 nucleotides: TGTGCCAGCAGCCCCTCCGGGTGGAATGAGCAGTTCTTC. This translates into CASSPSGWNEQFF. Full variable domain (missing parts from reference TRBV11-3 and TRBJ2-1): EAGVVQSPRYKIIEKKQPVAFWCNPISGHNTLYWYLQNLGQGPELLIRYENEEAVDDSQLPKDRFSAERLKGVDSTLKIQPAELGDSAVYLCASSPSGWNEQFFGPGTRLTVL.

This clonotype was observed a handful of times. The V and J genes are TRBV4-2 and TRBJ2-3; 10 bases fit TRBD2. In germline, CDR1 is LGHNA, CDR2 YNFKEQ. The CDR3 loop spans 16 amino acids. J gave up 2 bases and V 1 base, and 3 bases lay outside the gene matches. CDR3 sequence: CASSQVLAGATDTQYF. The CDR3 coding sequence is TGTGCCAGCAGCCAAGTTCTAGCGGGAGCCACAGATACGCAGTATTTT.

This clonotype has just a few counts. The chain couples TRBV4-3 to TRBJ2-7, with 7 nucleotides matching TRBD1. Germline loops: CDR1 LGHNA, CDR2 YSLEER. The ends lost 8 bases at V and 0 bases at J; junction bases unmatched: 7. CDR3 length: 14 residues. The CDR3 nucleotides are TGCGCCAGCGCCCCGGCAGGGGGCTCCTACGAGCAGTACTTC. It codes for CASAPAGGSYEQYF.

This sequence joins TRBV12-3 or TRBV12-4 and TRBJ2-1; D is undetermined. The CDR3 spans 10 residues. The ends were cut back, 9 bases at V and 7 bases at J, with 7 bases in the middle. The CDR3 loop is CASNGNEQFF. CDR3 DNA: TGTGCCAGTAACGGTAATGAGCAGTTCTTC.

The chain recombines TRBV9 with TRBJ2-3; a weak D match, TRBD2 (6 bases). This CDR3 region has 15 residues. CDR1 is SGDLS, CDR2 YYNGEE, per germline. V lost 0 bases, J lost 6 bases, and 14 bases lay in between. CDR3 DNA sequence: TGTGCCAGCAGCGTAGACGCGGGGAGAACGGATACGCAGTATTTT. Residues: CASSVDAGRTDTQYF. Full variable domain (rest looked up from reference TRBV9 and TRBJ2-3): DSGVTQTPKHLITATGQRVTLRCSPRSGDLSVYWYQQSLDQGLQFLIQYYNGEERAKGNILERFSAQQFPDLHSELNLSSLELGDSALYFCASSVDAGRTDTQYFGPGTRLTVL.

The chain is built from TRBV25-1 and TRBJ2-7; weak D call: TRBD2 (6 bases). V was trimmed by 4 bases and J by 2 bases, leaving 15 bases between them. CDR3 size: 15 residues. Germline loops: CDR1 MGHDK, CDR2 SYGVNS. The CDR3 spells CASSGGDVHPYEQYF. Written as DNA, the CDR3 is TGTGCCAGCAGTGGGGGGGACGTCCACCCCTACGAGCAGTACTTC.

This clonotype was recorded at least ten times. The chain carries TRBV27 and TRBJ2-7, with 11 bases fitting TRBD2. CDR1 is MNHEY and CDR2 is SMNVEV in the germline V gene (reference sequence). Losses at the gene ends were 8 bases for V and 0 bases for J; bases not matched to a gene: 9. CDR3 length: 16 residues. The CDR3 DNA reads TGTGCCAGCGCATCCGGGCTAGCGGGGGGCTCCTACGAGCAGTACGTC. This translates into CASASGLAGGSYEQYV.

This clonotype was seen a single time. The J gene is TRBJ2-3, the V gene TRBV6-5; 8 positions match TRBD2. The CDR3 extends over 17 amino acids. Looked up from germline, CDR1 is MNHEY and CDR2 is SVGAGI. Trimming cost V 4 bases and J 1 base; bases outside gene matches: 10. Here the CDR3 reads CASSSMSQTSGTDTQYF. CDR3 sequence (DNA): TGTGCCAGCAGTTCCATGTCCCAGACTAGCGGCACAGATACGCAGTATTTT.

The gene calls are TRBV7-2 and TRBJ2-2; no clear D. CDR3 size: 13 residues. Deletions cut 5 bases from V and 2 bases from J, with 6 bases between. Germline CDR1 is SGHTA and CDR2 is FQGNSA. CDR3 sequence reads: CASSKVNTGELFF. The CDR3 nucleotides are TGTGCCAGCAGCAAGGTCAACACCGGGGAGCTGTTTTTT.

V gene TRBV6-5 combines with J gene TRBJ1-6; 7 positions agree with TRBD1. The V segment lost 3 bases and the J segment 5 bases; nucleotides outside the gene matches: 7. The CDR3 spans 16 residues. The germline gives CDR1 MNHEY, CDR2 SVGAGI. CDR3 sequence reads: CASSYMGGQNNSPLHF. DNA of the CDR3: TGTGCCAGCAGTTATATGGGGGGACAGAATAATTCACCCCTCCACTTT.

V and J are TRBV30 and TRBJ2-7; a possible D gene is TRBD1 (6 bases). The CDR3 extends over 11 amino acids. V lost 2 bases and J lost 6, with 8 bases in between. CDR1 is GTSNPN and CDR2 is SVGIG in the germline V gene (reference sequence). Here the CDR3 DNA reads TGTGCCTGGAGTCGAGGGGGCGAGCAGTACTTC. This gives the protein CAWSRGGEQYF.

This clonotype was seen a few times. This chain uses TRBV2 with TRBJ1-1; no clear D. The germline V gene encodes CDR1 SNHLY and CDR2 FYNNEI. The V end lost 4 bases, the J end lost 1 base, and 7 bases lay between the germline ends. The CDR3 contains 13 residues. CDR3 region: CASSVGTNTEAFF. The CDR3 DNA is TGTGCCAGCAGTGTAGGAACGAACACTGAAGCTTTCTTT.

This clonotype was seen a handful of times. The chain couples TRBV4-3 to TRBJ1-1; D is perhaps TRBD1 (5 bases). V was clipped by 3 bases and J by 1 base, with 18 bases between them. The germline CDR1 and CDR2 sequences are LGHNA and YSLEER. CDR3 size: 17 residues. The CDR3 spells CASSHGRLGVRNTEAFF. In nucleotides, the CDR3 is TGCGCCAGCAGCCATGGGCGATTAGGGGTGAGGAACACTGAAGCTTTCTTT.

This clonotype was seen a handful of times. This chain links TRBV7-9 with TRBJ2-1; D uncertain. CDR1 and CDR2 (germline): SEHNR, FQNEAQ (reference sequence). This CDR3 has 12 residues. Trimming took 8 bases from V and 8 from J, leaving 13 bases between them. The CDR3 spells CASGVYTHEQFF. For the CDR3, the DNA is TGTGCCAGCGGAGTCTACACTCATGAGCAGTTCTTC.

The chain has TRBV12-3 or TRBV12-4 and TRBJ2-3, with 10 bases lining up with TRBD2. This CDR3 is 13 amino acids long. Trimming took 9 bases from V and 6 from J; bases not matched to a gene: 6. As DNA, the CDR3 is TGTGCCAGTAGCGGGGGGTCCATGGATACGCAGTATTTT. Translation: CASSGGSMDTQYF.

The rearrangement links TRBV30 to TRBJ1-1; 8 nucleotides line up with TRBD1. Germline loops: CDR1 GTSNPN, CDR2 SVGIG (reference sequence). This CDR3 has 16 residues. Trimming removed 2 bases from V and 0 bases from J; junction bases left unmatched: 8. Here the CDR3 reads CAWSSLGQGMNTEAFF. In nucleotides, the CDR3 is TGTGCCTGGAGTAGCTTAGGACAGGGAATGAACACTGAAGCTTTCTTT.

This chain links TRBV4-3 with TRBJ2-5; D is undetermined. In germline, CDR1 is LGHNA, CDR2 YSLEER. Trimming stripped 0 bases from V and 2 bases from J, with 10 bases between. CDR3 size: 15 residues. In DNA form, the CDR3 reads TGCGCCAGCAGCCAAGATCGGAAGGGACAAGAGACCCAGTACTTC. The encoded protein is CASSQDRKGQETQYF.

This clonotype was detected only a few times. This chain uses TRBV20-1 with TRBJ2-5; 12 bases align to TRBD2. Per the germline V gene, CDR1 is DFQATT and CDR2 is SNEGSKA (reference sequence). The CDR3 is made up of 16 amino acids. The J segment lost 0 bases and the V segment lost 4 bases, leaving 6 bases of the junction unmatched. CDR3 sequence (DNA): TGCAGTGCTATAACCGGGACTAGCGGGCACCAAGAGACCCAGTACTTC. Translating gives CSAITGTSGHQETQYF.

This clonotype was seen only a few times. The CDR3: CATSDLNTGELFF. The CDR3 coding sequence is TGTGCCACCAGCGACCTGAACACCGGGGAGCTGTTTTTT. The chain links TRBV15 to TRBJ2-2, with no clear D. Germline V gene sequence: CDR1 LNHNV, CDR2 YYDKDF (reference sequence). Trimming shortened V by 5 bases and J by 1 base, and 5 bases separated the two germline ends. There are 13 residues in the CDR3.

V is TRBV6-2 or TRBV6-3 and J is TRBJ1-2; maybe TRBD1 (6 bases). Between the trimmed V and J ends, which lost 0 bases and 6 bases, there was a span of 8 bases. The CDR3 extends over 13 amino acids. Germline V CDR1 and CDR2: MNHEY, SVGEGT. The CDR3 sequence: CASSYSYRDGYTF. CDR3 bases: TGTGCCAGCAGTTACTCCTACAGGGATGGCTACACCTTC.

DNA of the CDR3: TGTGCCAGCAGTCCCGGGACGGTCTCCTACGAGCAGTACGTC. Residues: CASSPGTVSYEQYV. The chain has TRBV27 and TRBJ2-7; perhaps D is TRBD1 or TRBD2 (5 bases each). Deletions cut 5 bases from V and 0 bases from J, with 11 bases between. This CDR3 has 14 residues. The V gene's germline CDR1 is MNHEY and CDR2 SMNVEV (reference sequence).

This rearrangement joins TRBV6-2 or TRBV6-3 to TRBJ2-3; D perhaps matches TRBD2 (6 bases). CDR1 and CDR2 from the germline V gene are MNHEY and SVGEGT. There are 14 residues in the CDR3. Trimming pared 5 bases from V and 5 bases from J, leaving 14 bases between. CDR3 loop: CASSRRGPVDTQYF. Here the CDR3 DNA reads TGTGCCAGCAGTCGGCGGGGACCGGTAGATACGCAGTATTTT.